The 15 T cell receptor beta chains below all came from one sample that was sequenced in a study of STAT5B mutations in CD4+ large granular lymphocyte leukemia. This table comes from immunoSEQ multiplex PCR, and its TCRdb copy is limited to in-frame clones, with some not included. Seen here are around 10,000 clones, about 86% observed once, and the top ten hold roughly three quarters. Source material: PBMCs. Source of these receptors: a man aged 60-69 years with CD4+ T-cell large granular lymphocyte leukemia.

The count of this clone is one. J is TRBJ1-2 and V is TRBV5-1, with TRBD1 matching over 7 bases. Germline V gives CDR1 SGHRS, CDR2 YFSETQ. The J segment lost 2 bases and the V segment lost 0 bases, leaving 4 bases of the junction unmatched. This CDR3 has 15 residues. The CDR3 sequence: CASSLDGRGNYGYTF. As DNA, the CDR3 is TGCGCCAGCAGCTTGGACGGCAGGGGGAACTATGGCTACACCTTC.

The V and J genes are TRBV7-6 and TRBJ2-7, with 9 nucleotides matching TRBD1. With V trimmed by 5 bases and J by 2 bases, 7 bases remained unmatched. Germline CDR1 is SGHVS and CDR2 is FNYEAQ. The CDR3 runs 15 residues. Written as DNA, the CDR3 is TGTGCCAGCAGCCGACAGGACAGGGGCACCTACGAGCAGTACTTC. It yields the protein CASSRQDRGTYEQYF.

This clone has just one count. CDR3 loop: CASSPPGGATPVGGYTF. As DNA, the CDR3 is TGTGCCAGCTCACCACCGGGGGGGGCCACTCCGGTCGGTGGCTACACCTTC. The chain is built from TRBV18 and TRBJ1-2; a weak D match, TRBD1 (6 bases). Trimming took off 0 bases at V and 7 bases at J, with 21 bases between the two ends. CDR3 length: 17 amino acids. In germline, CDR1 is KGHSH, CDR2 LQKENI.

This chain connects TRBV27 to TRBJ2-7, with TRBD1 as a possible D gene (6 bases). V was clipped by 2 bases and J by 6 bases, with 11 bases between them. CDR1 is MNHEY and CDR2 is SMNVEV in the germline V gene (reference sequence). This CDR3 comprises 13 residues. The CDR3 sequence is CASSLPTGTEQYF. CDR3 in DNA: TGTGCCAGCAGTTTACCTACAGGGACCGAGCAGTACTTC.

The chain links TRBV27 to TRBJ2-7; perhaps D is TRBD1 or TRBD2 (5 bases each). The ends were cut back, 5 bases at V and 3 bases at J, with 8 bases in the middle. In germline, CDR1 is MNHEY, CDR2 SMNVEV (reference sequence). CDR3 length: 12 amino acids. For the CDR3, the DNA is TGTGCCAGCAGTAGGGACCTCTACGAGCAGTACTTC. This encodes CASSRDLYEQYF.

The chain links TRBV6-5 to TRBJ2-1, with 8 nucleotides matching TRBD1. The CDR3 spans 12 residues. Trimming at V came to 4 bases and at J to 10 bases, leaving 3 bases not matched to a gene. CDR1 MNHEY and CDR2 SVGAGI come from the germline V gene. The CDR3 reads CASSSGGKEQFF. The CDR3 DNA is TGTGCCAGCAGTTCAGGGGGCAAGGAGCAGTTCTTC.

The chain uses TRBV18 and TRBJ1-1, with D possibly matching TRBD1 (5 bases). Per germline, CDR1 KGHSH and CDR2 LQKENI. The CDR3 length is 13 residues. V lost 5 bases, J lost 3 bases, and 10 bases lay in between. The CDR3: CASSITGDTEAFF. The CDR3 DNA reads TGTGCCAGCTCAATCACGGGGGACACTGAAGCTTTCTTT. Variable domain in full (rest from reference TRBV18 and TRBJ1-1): NAGVMQNPRHLVRRRGQEARLRCSPMKGHSHVYWYRQLPEEGLKFMVYLQKENIIDESGMPKERFSAEFPKEGPSILRIQQVVRGDSAAYFCASSITGDTEAFFGQGTRLTVV.

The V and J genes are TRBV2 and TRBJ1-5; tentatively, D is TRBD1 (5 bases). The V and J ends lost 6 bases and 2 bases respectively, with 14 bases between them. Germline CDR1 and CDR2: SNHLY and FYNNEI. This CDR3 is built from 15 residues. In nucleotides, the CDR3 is TGTGCCAGCAGGGGGGTCGTGAAGGGCAATCAGCCCCAGCATTTT. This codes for CASRGVVKGNQPQHF.

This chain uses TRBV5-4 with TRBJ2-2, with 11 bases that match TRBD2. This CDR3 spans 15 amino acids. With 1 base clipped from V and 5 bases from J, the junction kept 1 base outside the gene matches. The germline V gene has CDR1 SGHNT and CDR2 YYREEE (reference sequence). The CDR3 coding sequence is TGTGCCAGCAGCTTGCCTAGCGGGAGGACCGGGGAGCTGTTTTTT. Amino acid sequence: CASSLPSGRTGELFF.

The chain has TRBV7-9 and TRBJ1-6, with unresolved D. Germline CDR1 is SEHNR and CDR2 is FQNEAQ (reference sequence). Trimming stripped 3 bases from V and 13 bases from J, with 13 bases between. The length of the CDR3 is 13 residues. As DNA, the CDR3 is TGTGCCAGCAGCTTGGAGGGTTTAGACCCCCTCCACTTT. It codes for CASSLEGLDPLHF.

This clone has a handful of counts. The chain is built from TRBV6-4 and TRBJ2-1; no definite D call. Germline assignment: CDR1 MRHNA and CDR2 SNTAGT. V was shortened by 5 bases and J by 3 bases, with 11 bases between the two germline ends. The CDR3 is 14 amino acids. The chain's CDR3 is CASSRSADYNEQFF. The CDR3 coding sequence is TGTGCCAGCAGTCGTTCTGCCGACTACAATGAGCAGTTCTTC.

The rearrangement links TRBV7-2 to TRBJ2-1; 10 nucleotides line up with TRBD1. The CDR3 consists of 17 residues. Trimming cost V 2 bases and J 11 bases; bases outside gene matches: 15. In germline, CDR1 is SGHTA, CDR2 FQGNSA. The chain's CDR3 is CASSLLLDRGHGSKQFF. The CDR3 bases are TGTGCCAGCAGCTTACTTCTTGACAGGGGGCATGGAAGTAAGCAGTTCTTC.

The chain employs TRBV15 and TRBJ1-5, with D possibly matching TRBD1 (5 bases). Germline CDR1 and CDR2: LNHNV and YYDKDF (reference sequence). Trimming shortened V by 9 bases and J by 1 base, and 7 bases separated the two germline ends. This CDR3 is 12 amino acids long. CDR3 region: CATRGSNQPQHF. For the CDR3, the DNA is TGTGCCACTCGGGGGAGCAATCAGCCCCAGCATTTT. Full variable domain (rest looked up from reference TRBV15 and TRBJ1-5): DAMVIQNPRYQVTQFGKPVTLSCSQTLNHNVMYWYQQKSSQAPKLLFHYYDKDFNNEADTPDNFQSRRPNTSFCFLDIRSPGLGDTAMYLCATRGSNQPQHFGDGTRLSIL.

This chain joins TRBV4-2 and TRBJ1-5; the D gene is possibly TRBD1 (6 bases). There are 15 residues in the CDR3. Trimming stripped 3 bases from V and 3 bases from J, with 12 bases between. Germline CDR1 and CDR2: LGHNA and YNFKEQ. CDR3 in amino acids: CASSQQSGVNQPQHF. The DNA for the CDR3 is TGTGCCAGCAGCCAGCAATCAGGGGTCAATCAGCCCCAGCATTTT.

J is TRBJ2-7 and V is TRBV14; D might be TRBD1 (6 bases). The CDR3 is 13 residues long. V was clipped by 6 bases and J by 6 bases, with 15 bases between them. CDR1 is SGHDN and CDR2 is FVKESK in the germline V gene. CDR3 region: CASSKGDTGEQYF. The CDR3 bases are TGTGCCAGCAGTAAGGGGGACACCGGCGAGCAGTACTTC.